This T cell receptor (beta chain) was identified in a study of T cells in Graves' hyperthyroidism and ophthalmopathy. Germline assignment: CDR1 SGHDT and CDR2 YYEEEE. The CDR3 extends over 18 amino acids. The trim removed 1 base at V and 4 bases at J, leaving 16 bases unmatched. TCR beta CDR3 regions were amplified from RNA. RT-PCR in the first round (using the HTBI primer set) targeted the TCR CDR3. MiXCR, run by TCRdb on the multiplex PCR reads, gives a single entry per CDR3 protein. This sample has 350,000 to 400,000 distinct CDR3 sequences, with just under 15% found just once. This clonotype was seen ten or more times.

The specimen sequenced was blood. The V gene is TRBV5-6, the J gene TRBJ2-7, with 8 nucleotides matching TRBD2. This receptor was obtained from a woman under 40 with Graves' hyperthyroidism. The CDR3 loop reads CASSLLGTSREGKYEQYF. The CDR3 region has the DNA TGTGCCAGCAGCTTGCTAGGGACTAGTCGGGAGGGCAAATACGAGCAGTACTTC.